This TCR beta chain was identified during a study of T cells after somatic rescue of genetic block. Libraries were prepared by immunoSEQ multiplex PCR; TCRdb keeps only in-frame clonotypes and omits some of them. Here the sample spans roughly 67,000 clones, around 90% being singletons. The CDR3 consists of 13 residues. Trimming pared 2 bases from V and 6 bases from J, leaving 14 bases between. Germline V CDR1 and CDR2: SQVTM, ANQGSEA. Sequenced input: peripheral blood mononuclear cells (PBMCs). J is TRBJ2-7 and V is TRBV29-1; the D gene could be TRBD1 or TRBD2 (6 bases each). The TCR was taken from a middle-aged man. In DNA form, the CDR3 reads TGCAGCGTTGAAAGGAGGGGGTTGGGCGAGCAGTACTTC. Amino acid sequence: CSVERRGLGEQYF.